What follows describes a single T cell receptor beta chain. The method was immunoSEQ multiplex PCR; TCRdb's version includes in-frame clones alone and lacks a portion of them. The sample carries 35,000 to 50,000 clones, about four fifths recorded once. These data are taken from a study of lymphopenia after photon versus proton radiotherapy. The germline gives CDR1 SGHDN, CDR2 FVKESK. The CDR3 is made up of 16 amino acids. The trim removed 3 bases at V and 1 base at J, leaving 6 bases unmatched. This receptor was taken from a woman between 65 and 79 years old with pancreatic cancer. The rearrangement uses TRBV14 and TRBJ2-7, with TRBD1 matching over 10 bases. The sample in question was peripheral blood, obtained from a patient treated with proton-based radiotherapy. The chain's CDR3 is CASSHAPGQGSYEQYF. As DNA, the CDR3 is TGTGCCAGCAGCCATGCCCCGGGACAGGGGTCCTACGAGCAGTACTTC.